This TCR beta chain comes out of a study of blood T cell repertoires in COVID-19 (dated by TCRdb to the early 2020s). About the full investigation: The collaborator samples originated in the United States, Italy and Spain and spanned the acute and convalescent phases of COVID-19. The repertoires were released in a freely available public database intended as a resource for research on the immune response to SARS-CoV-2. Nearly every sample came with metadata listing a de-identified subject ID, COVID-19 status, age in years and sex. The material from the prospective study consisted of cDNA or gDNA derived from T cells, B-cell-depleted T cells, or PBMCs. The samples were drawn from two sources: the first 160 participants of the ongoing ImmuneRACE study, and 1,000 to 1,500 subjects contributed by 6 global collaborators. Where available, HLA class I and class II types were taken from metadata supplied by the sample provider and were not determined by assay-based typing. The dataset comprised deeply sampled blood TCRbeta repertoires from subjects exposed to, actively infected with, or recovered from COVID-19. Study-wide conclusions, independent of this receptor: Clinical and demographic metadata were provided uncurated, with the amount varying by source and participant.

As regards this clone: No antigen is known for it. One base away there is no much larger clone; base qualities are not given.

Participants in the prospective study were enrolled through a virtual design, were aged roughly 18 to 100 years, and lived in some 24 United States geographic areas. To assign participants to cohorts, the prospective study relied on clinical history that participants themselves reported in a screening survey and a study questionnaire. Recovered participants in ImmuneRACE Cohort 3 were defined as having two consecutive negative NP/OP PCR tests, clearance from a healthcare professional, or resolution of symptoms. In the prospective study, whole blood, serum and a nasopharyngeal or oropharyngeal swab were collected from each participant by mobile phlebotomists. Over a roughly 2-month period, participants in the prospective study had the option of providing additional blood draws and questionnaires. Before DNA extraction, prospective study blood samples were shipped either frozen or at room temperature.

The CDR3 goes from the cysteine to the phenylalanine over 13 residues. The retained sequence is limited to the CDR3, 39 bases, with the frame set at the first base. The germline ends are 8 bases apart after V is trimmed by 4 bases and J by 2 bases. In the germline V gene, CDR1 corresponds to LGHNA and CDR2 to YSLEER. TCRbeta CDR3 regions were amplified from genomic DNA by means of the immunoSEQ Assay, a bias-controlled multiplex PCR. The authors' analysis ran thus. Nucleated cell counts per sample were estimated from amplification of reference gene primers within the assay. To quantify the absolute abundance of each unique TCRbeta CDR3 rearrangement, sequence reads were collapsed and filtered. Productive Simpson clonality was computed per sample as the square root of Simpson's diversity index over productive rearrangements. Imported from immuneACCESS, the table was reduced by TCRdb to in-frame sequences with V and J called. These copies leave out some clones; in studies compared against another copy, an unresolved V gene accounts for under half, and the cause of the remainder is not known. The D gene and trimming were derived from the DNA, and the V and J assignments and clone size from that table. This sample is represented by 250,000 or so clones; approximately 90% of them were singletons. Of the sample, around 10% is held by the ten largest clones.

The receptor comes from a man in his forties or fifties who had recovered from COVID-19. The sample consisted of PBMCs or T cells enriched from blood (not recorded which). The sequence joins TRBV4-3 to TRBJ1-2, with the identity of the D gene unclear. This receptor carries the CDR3 CASSLTPNYGYTF. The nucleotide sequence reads TGCGCCAGCAGCCTGACACCCAACTATGGCTACACCTTC.